This T cell receptor (beta chain) stems from a study of T cell responses to AZD1222 COVID-19 vaccine listed by TCRdb under 2021. With respect to the entire study: TCR sequencing covered fewer than 250 trial participants: 207 given two doses of AZD1222 and 26 given two doses of MenACWY control vaccine. Trial participants were enrolled by age into subgroups of 18-55, 56-69 and 70-plus years, and roughly 160, 29 and 62 TCR-sequenced participants, respectively, were included in these subgroups. What the work shows at the level of the full study, not this receptor alone: A significant rise in spike-specific TCR breadth and depth was observed after two AZD1222 doses relative to day 0 and relative to MenACWY recipients. Most participants were white British and females outnumbered males, and the authors suggested that clonal diversity may have been underestimated. CD4 TCRs associated with the vaccine covered the entire spike protein, and the dominant responses were in regions 160-218 and 743-854. Conclusions about previously exposed vaccinees are limited, since just five to seven AZD1222 recipients were seropositive for SARS-CoV-2 at baseline. In the small 56-69-year group, the increase in depth fell short of significance, most likely because of low power. Nearly half of unique spike-specific TCRs reportedly recognized epitopes outside regions mutated in the B.1.351 and B.1.1.7 variants. No day 14 peak-response samples were available, so repertoires were characterized only after the peak T cell response.

The CDR3 regions of human TCRbeta chains were analyzed by immunosequencing. From the authors' description of their analysis: TCRs in the repertoires were compared against a reference library of SARS-CoV-2-specific TCRs that had been generated with the MIRA antigen-specificity platform. Breadth was defined as the fraction of unique TCRs that were SARS-CoV-2-associated, and depth was defined as the fraction of total T cells that were SARS-CoV-2-associated. Using the MIRA data, each spike-specific TCR was assigned both to the spike region to which the TCR was reactive and to a CD4 or CD8 class. Log10-transformed breadth and depth values were compared by one-way ANOVA with Sidak's multiple comparisons tests. The table comes from immuneACCESS by way of TCRdb, which keeps in-frame sequences with V and J called. Part of the clones is missing from these tables; in studies checked, under half for an unresolved V gene and the rest for unknown reasons. The V and J calls and clone size come from that table; D and trimming were worked out from the DNA. The sample data list some 190,000 clones, and around 90% of these were observed just once. The top ten hold around 2% of the sample.

As concerns this clone: Its specific antigen is unknown. Per-base quality was not reported, and no clone a single base away is much larger than it.

Clipping removes 4 bases from V and 3 bases from J, with 8 as the unmatched junction base count. Reading the germline V gene gives CDR1 SGHDT and CDR2 YYEEEE. The CDR3 holds 16 amino acids from the cysteine to the phenylalanine. Of the read, only the CDR3 DNA is kept; its 48 bases are in frame from base 1. The label giving this sample's time point can be read as: about 28 days (+/-7) after the second vaccine dose. AZD1222 recipients with second doses at about 4 weeks or about 12 weeks were pooled, because spike-specific TCR depth and breadth did not differ between schedules. Samples from vaccinated people were obtained from the UK trials COV001 and COV002, which included a single-blind randomized controlled phase 2/3 trial of AZD1222 (ChAdOx1 nCoV-19) in healthy adults. For TCRbeta chain sequencing, PBMC samples were collected from trial participants at day 0 and at day 28 after the second dose.

The chain joins TRBV5-6 to TRBJ2-7, with 12 bases in between that match TRBD1. This specimen was peripheral blood, taken 28 days after the second AZD1222 dose. This TCR was recovered from an adult who received the AZD1222 COVID-19 vaccine. CDR3 protein: CASSDAWDRGLYEQYF. In nucleotide form, the sequence is TGTGCCAGCAGCGATGCTTGGGACAGGGGGCTCTACGAGCAGTACTTC.